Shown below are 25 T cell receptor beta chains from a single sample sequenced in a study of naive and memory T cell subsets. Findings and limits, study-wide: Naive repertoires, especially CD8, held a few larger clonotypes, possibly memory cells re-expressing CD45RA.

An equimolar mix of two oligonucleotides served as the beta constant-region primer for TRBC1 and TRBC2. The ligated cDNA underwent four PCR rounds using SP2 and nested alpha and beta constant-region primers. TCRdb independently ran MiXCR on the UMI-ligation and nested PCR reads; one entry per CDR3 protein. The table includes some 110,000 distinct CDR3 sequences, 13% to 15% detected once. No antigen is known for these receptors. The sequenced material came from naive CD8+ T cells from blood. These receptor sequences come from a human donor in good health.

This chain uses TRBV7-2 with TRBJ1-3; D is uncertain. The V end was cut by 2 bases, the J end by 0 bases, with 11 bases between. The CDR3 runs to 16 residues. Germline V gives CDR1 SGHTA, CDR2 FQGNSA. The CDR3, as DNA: TGTGCCAGCAGCTTATTGGATTCCCCCTCTGGAAACACCATATATTTT. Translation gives CASSLLDSPSGNTIYF.

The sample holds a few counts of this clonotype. The CDR3 sequence is CASSFGSGRDEKLFF. The CDR3 region has the DNA TGTGCCAGCAGCTTTGGCTCTGGGCGCGATGAAAAACTGTTTTTT. The genes are TRBV13 and TRBJ1-4; D unresolved. Germline-derived CDR1 and CDR2 are PRHDT and FYEKMQ (reference sequence). This CDR3 region has 15 residues. V was pared by 3 bases and J by 6 bases, with 14 bases between.

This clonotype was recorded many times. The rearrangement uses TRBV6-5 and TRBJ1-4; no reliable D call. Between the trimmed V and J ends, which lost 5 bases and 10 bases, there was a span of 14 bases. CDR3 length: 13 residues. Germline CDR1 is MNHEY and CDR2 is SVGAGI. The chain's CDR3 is CASSGNGEGKLFF. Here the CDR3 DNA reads TGTGCCAGCAGTGGGAACGGGGAAGGAAAACTGTTTTTT.

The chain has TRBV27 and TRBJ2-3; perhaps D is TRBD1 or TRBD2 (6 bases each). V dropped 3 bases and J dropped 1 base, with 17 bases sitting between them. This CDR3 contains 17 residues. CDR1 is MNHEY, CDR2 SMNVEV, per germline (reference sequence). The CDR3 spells CASSLSYREAGTDTQYF. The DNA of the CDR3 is TGTGCCAGCAGTTTGAGTTACAGGGAGGCCGGCACAGATACGCAGTATTTT.

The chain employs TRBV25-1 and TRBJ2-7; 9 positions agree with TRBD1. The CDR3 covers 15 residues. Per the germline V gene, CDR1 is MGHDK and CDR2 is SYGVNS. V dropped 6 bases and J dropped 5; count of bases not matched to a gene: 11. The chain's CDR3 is CASSLGQGMVDEQYF. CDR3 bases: TGTGCCAGCAGCCTCGGACAGGGGATGGTAGACGAGCAGTACTTC.

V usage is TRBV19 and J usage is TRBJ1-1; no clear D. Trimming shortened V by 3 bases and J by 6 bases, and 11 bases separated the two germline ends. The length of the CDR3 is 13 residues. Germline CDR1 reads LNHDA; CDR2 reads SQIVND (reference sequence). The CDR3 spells CASSMLTHPEAFF. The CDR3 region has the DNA TGTGCCAGTAGTATGTTAACACACCCTGAAGCTTTCTTT.

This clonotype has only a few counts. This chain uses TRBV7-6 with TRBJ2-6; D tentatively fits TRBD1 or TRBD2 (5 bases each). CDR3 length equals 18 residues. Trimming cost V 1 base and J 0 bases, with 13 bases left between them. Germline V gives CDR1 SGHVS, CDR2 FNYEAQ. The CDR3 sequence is CASSLGLGAFSGANVLTF. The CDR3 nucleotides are TGTGCCAGCAGCTTAGGGCTCGGGGCCTTCTCTGGGGCCAACGTCCTGACTTTC. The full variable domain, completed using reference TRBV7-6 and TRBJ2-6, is GAGVSQSPRYKVTKRGQDVALRCDPISGHVSLYWYRQALGQGPEFLTYFNYEAQQDKSGLPNDRFSAERPEGSISTLTIQRTEQRDSAMYRCASSLGLGAFSGANVLTFGAGSRLTVL.

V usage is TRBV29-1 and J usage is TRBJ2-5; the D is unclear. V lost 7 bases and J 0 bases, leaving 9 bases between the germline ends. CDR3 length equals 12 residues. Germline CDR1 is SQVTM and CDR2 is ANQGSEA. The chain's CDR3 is CSASGNQETQYF. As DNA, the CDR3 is TGCAGCGCGTCAGGAAACCAAGAGACCCAGTACTTC. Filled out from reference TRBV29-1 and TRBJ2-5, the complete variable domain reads SAVISQKPSRDICQRGTSLTIQCQVDSQVTMMFWYRQQPGQSLTLIATANQGSEATYESGFVIDKFPISRPNLTFSTLTVSNMSPEDSSIYLCSASGNQETQYFGPGTRLLVL.

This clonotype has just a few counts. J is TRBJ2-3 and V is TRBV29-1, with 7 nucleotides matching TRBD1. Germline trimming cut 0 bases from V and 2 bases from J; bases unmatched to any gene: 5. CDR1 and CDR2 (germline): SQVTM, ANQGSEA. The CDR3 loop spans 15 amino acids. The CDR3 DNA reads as TGCAGCGTTGAAGACCGGACAGGCATCACAGATACGCAGTATTTT. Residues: CSVEDRTGITDTQYF.

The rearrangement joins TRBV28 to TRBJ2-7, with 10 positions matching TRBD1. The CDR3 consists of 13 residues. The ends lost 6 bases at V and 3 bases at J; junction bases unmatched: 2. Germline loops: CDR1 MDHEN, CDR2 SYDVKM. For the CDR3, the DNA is TGTGCCAGCAGATGGACAGGGGGCTACGAGCAGTACTTC. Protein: CASRWTGGYEQYF.

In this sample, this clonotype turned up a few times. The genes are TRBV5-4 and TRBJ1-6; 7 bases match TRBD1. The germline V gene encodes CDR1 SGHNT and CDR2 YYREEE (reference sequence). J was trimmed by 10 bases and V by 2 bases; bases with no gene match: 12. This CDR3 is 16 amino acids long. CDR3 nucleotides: TGTGCCAGCAGCTTTTCAGAGGGGGCGCTCGGCTCACCCCTCCACTTT. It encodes CASSFSEGALGSPLHF.

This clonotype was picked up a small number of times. The CDR3 nucleotides read TGTGCCAGCTCACCAACTACAGGGGTCTACGAGCAGTACTTC. Translation gives CASSPTTGVYEQYF. V and J are TRBV18 and TRBJ2-7; the match to TRBD1 covers 7 bases. V lost 2 bases, J lost 3 bases, and 4 bases stayed unmatched. CDR1 is KGHSH and CDR2 is LQKENI in the germline V gene. CDR3 length equals 14 residues.

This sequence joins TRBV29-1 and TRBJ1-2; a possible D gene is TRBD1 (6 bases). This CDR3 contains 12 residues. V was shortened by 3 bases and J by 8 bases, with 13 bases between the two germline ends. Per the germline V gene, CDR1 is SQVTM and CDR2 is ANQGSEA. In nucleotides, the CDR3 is TGCAGCGTTGAGCCCCCAGGGGAGGGCTACACCTTC. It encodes CSVEPPGEGYTF.

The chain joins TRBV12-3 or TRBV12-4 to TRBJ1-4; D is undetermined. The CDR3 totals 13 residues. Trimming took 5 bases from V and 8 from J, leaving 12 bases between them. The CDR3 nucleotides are TGTGCCAGCAGTCAGGCTTTTGGGGAAAAACTGTTTTTT. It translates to CASSQAFGEKLFF.

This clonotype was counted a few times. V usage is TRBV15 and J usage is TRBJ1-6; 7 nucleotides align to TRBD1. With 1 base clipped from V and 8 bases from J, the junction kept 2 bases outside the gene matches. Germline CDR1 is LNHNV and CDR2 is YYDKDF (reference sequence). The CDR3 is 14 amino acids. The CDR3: CATSRGTGYSPLHF. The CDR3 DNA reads TGTGCCACCAGCAGAGGGACAGGATATTCACCCCTCCACTTT.

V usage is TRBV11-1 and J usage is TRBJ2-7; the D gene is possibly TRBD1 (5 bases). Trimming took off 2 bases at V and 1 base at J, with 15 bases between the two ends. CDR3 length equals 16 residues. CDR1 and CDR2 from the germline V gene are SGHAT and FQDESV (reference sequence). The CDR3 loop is CASSLPEGEGSYEQYF. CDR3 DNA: TGTGCCAGCAGCTTACCTGAAGGGGAAGGGTCCTACGAGCAGTACTTC.

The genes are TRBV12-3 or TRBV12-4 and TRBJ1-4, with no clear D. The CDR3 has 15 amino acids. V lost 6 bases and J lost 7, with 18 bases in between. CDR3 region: CASSLLAEIREKLFF. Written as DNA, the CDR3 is TGTGCCAGCAGCCTTTTAGCGGAAATTCGTGAAAAACTGTTTTTT.

This CDR3 is CASRQGRSNEQFF. In DNA, the CDR3 is TGCGCCTCCAGACAGGGTAGGAGCAATGAGCAGTTCTTC. The chain joins TRBV4-3 to TRBJ2-1, with 7 positions matching TRBD1. CDR1 LGHNA and CDR2 YSLEER come from the germline V gene. Trimming took 11 bases from V and 6 from J; bases not matched to a gene: 10. The CDR3 totals 13 residues.

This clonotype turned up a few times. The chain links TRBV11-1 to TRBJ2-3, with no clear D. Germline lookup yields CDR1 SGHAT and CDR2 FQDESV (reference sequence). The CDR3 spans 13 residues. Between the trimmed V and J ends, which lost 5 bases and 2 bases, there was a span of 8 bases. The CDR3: CASSGSVTDTQYF. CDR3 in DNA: TGTGCCAGCAGCGGTTCGGTCACAGATACGCAGTATTTT.

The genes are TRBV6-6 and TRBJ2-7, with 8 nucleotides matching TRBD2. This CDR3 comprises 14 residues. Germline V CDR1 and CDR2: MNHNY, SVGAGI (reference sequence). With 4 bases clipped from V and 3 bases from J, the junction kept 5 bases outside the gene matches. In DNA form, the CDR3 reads TGTGCCAGCAGTTCGGCGCGGGAGGTCTACGAGCAGTACTTC. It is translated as CASSSAREVYEQYF.

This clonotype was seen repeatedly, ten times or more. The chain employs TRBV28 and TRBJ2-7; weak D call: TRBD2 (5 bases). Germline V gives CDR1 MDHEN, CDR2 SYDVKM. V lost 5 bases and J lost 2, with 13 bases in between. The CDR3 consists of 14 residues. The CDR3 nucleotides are TGTGCCAGCAGTATCGGGCGGGCCGCCTACGAGCAGTACTTC. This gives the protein CASSIGRAAYEQYF.

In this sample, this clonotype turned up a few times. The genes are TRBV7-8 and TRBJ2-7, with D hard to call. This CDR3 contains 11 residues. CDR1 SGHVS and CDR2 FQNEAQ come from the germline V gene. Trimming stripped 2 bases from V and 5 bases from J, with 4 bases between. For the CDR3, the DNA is TGTGCCAGCAGCTTACTCGACGAGCAGTACTTC. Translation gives CASSLLDEQYF.

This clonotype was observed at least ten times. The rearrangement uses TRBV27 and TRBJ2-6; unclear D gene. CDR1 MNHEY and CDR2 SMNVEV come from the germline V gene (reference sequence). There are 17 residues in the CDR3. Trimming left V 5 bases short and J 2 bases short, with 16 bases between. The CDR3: CASSPDPPFAGANVLTF. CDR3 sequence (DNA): TGTGCCAGCAGTCCAGACCCTCCTTTCGCTGGGGCCAACGTCCTGACTTTC.

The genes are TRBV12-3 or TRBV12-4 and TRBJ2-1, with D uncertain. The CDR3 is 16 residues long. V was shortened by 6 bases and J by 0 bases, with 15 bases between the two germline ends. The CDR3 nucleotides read TGTGCCAGCAGCCCCCGGGCGGAGAGCTCCTACAATGAGCAGTTCTTC. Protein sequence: CASSPRAESSYNEQFF.

The CDR3 DNA sequence: TGTGCCAGTAGTCCGAAGGCAACTAATGAAAAACTGTTTTTT. Translated, it gives CASSPKATNEKLFF. The chain is built from TRBV19 and TRBJ1-4; no reliable D call. This CDR3 is 14 amino acids long. Deletions cut 5 bases from V and 0 bases from J, with 7 bases between. Germline CDR1 is LNHDA and CDR2 is SQIVND (reference sequence).